Each of the 28 T cell receptor beta chains below was sequenced from the same sample in a study of Ad26.COV2.S vaccination and SARS-CoV-2 variants. The treatment: some 19 received Ad26.COV2.S at low or high dose, single or two shots; several received placebo; per-sample allocation not given. On day 63 after the first injection, vaccine and placebo recipients gave samples. Clones were sequenced by immunoSEQ multiplex PCR, and TCRdb holds only the in-frame ones, with some missing. The sample holds 350,000 to 500,000 clones, roughly nine tenths seen once. The source material was peripheral blood, sampled in a trial of Ad26.COV2.S vaccine versus placebo. These receptors came from a person aged 18-65 years who received the Ad26.COV2.S COVID-19 vaccine or a placebo.

This clone was detected only once. The V and J genes are TRBV10-3 and TRBJ1-2; D is possibly TRBD1 (6 bases). Germline V gene data show CDR1 as ENHRY and CDR2 as SYGVKD. Trimming stripped 0 bases from V and 4 bases from J, with 9 bases between. The CDR3 is 14 amino acids. The DNA for the CDR3 is TGTGCCATCAGTGAGTCGTCACAGGGCTATGGCTACACCTTC. Its protein is CAISESSQGYGYTF.

The V call is TRBV19, the J call TRBJ1-5; D might be TRBD1 (5 bases). Per the germline V gene, CDR1 is LNHDA and CDR2 is SQIVND (reference sequence). The CDR3 runs to 14 residues. V lost 3 bases and J lost 6, with 12 bases in between. This CDR3 reads CASSIGRASQPQHF. The CDR3 DNA is TGTGCCAGTAGTATTGGCAGGGCAAGTCAGCCCCAGCATTTT. Variable domain in full (rest from reference TRBV19 and TRBJ1-5): DGGITQSPKYLFRKEGQNVTLSCEQNLNHDAMYWYRQDPGQGLRLIYYSQIVNDFQKGDIAEGYSVSREKKESFPLTVTSAQKNPTAFYLCASSIGRASQPQHFGDGTRLSIL.

V gene TRBV25-1 combines with J gene TRBJ2-7; possibly TRBD1 or TRBD2 for D (6 bases each). CDR3 length: 8 amino acids. CDR1 MGHDK and CDR2 SYGVNS come from the germline V gene. The CDR3 sequence is CASSAGAV. The DNA of the CDR3 is TGTGCCAGCAGTGCGGGGGCCGTC.

V gene TRBV2 combines with J gene TRBJ2-1; TRBD1 might be the D (5 bases). CDR3 length: 11 residues. CDR1 and CDR2 from the germline V gene are SNHLY and FYNNEI. Trimming shortened V by 8 bases and J by 8 bases, and 10 bases separated the two germline ends. The CDR3 region is CASQGVHEQFF. DNA of the CDR3: TGTGCCAGCCAAGGGGTCCATGAGCAGTTCTTC.

This chain uses TRBV24-1 with TRBJ1-5, with TRBD1 as a possible D gene (6 bases). This CDR3 comprises 15 residues. Trimming removed 6 bases at V and 7 bases at J, with 18 bases between. Germline V gene data show CDR1 as KGHDR and CDR2 as SFDVKD. The CDR3 here is CATSTGQNPPQPQHF. The CDR3 DNA is TGTGCCACCAGTACCGGACAGAACCCCCCCCAGCCCCAGCATTTT.

This chain joins TRBV6-2 or TRBV6-3 and TRBJ1-1; D remains ambiguous. The CDR3 contains 13 residues. CDR1 and CDR2 (germline): MNHEY, SVGEGT. Trimming removed 6 bases from V and 5 bases from J, with 13 bases in between. The CDR3 DNA reads as TGTGCCAGCAGCCGGGGTCGGGGTACTGAAGCTTTCTTT. Its translation: CASSRGRGTEAFF.

The V gene is TRBV3-1 (or the pseudogene TRBV3-2), the J gene TRBJ2-3; tentative D call: TRBD2 (6 bases). CDR3 length equals 16 residues. V was clipped by 4 bases and J by 1 base, with 15 bases between them. The V gene's germline CDR1 is LGHDT and CDR2 YNNKEL (reference sequence). CDR3 DNA: TGTGCCAGCAGCCCCACCGGGGGAGACGGCACAGATACGCAGTATTTT. The encoded protein is CASSPTGGDGTDTQYF.

Turning to this clone: A junction boundary mismatches the germline segment, possibly from a read error. The chain carries TRBV18 and TRBJ1-5; D uncertain. Germline values: CDR1 KGHSH, CDR2 LQKENI. This CDR3 is 12 amino acids long. CDR3 region: CASSPRDQPQHF. In DNA form, the CDR3 reads TGTGCCAGCTCTCCACGGGATCAGCCCCAGCATTTT.

The V and J genes are TRBV27 and TRBJ1-2; 10 bases map to TRBD1. The CDR3 totals 15 residues. Germline CDR1 MNHEY, CDR2 SMNVEV (reference sequence). With V trimmed by 5 bases and J by 6 bases, 9 bases remained unmatched. CDR3 residues: CASSRSGTGADGYTF. The CDR3 nucleotides are TGTGCCAGCAGTAGATCCGGGACAGGGGCGGATGGCTACACCTTC.

The chain is built from TRBV7-2 and TRBJ1-6, with D unclear. Germline CDR1 is SGHTA and CDR2 is FQGNSA. The CDR3 extends over 14 amino acids. The V and J ends lost 3 bases and 11 bases respectively, with 14 bases between them. The CDR3, as DNA: TGTGCCAGCAGCTTCGCCGGGGAATATCCACCCCTCCACTTT. This sequence encodes CASSFAGEYPPLHF.

This clone was seen a handful of times. V gene TRBV3-1 (or the pseudogene TRBV3-2) combines with J gene TRBJ1-1; D perhaps matches TRBD1 (5 bases). The CDR3 runs to 13 residues. The germline V gene has CDR1 LGHDT and CDR2 YNNKEL (reference sequence). The V end was cut by 4 bases, the J end by 3 bases, with 9 bases between. CDR3 nucleotides: TGTGCCAGCAGCCCGGGACCTGACACTGAAGCTTTCTTT. Its protein product is CASSPGPDTEAFF.

This rearrangement joins TRBV13 to TRBJ2-7; 7 bases match TRBD1. This CDR3 is 15 amino acids long. From germline, CDR1 is PRHDT and CDR2 FYEKMQ (reference sequence). Trimming took 4 bases from V and 2 from J; bases not matched to a gene: 8. CDR3 sequence: CASSSQGVTTYEQYF. As DNA, the CDR3 is TGTGCCAGCAGCTCCCAGGGGGTGACGACCTACGAGCAGTACTTC.

The chain couples TRBV7-9 to TRBJ1-6; no definite D call. Per the germline V gene, CDR1 is SEHNR and CDR2 is FQNEAQ (reference sequence). V lost 5 bases and J lost 6, with 17 bases in between. The length of the CDR3 is 16 residues. The CDR3 DNA follows: TGTGCCAGCAGCGTTCAGCACCCGGGTTTTAATTCACCCCTCCACTTT. This encodes CASSVQHPGFNSPLHF.

This clone has a handful of counts. This sequence joins TRBV29-1 and TRBJ1-5, with a possible D match to TRBD1 (6 bases). Trimming left V 6 bases short and J 4 bases short, with 13 bases between. Germline loops: CDR1 SQVTM, CDR2 ANQGSEA. This CDR3 is 13 amino acids long. CDR3 amino acids: CSVTIQGNQPQHF. For the CDR3, the DNA is TGCAGCGTGACTATACAGGGAAATCAGCCCCAGCATTTT.

The chain couples TRBV27 to TRBJ1-1; 11 positions match TRBD1. Germline V CDR1 and CDR2: MNHEY, SMNVEV (reference sequence). V lost 2 bases, J lost 1 base, and 0 bases stayed unmatched. This CDR3 is built from 15 residues. The CDR3 loop reads CASSLGTGGNTEAFF. Written as DNA, the CDR3 is TGTGCCAGCAGTTTAGGGACAGGGGGGAACACTGAAGCTTTCTTT.

V and J are TRBV5-5 and TRBJ2-7, with D unclear. Trimming left V 4 bases short and J 4 bases short, with 6 bases between. The germline V gene has CDR1 SGHKS and CDR2 YYEKEE (reference sequence). This CDR3 is 11 amino acids long. Written as DNA, the CDR3 is TGTGCCAGCAGCGCCATTTACGAGCAGTACTTC. Encoded protein: CASSAIYEQYF.

The rearrangement uses TRBV7-2 and TRBJ1-1; perhaps TRBD1 as D (5 bases). There are 13 residues in the CDR3. Germline V gene lookup returns CDR1 SGHTA and CDR2 FQGNSA. V was shortened by 0 bases and J by 10 bases, with 12 bases between the two germline ends. The CDR3 loop is CASSLAEGTSAFF. In DNA, the CDR3 is TGTGCCAGCAGCTTAGCTGAGGGGACCTCAGCTTTCTTT.

The chain has TRBV5-1 and TRBJ2-1; TRBD2 matches at 14 bases. The CDR3 has 19 amino acids. Looked up from germline, CDR1 is SGHRS and CDR2 is YFSETQ. V was pared by 2 bases and J by 2 bases, with 9 bases of the junction left unmatched. DNA of the CDR3: TGCGCCAGCAGCTTTGGACTAGCGGGAGGCCCCAGTACCTACAATGAGCAGTTCTTC. This gives the protein CASSFGLAGGPSTYNEQFF.

This rearrangement joins TRBV5-1 to TRBJ1-2; no definite D call. Germline V CDR1 and CDR2: SGHRS, YFSETQ. This CDR3 is 13 amino acids long. Trimming cost V 7 bases and J 8 bases, with 18 bases left between them. The CDR3 coding sequence is TGCGCCAGCTCACCGGGCCAATCAGCGGGCTACACCTTC. This translates into CASSPGQSAGYTF.

The chain links TRBV19 to TRBJ2-2, with D possibly TRBD1 on 6 matching bases. Germline V gives CDR1 LNHDA, CDR2 SQIVND (reference sequence). The CDR3 has 13 residues. V shed 10 bases and J shed 3 bases, with 12 bases lying between them. This CDR3 is CATGHDYTGELFF. The CDR3 DNA reads as TGTGCCACGGGACACGACTACACCGGGGAGCTGTTTTTT.

The gene calls are TRBV18 and TRBJ1-2; no firm D call. The germline V and J ends were trimmed by 5 bases and 4 bases, with 5 bases remaining between them. There are 11 residues in the CDR3. Germline V gene sequence: CDR1 KGHSH, CDR2 LQKENI. Here the CDR3 reads CASSNGYGYTF. The CDR3 DNA reads as TGTGCCAGCTCAAACGGCTATGGCTACACCTTC.

This clone was counted between two and nine times. The chain joins TRBV4-3 to TRBJ2-2; perhaps TRBD2 as D (5 bases). V gave up 0 bases and J gave up 8 bases, with 13 bases separating them. The CDR3 covers 15 residues. Germline V gives CDR1 LGHNA, CDR2 YSLEER. CDR3 amino acids: CASSQDEGAEGELFF. The CDR3 DNA reads TGCGCCAGCAGCCAAGATGAGGGCGCCGAGGGGGAGCTGTTTTTT.

This sequence joins TRBV10-3 and TRBJ2-1; TRBD1 agrees at 7 bases. The CDR3 spans 16 residues. J lost 0 bases, V lost 8 bases, and 10 bases had no gene match. The germline V gene has CDR1 ENHRY and CDR2 SYGVKD. The CDR3 bases are TGTGCCATCTCCACCGGGACAGCCAGCTCCTACAATGAGCAGTTCTTC. Residues: CAISTGTASSYNEQFF.

The chain links TRBV9 to TRBJ2-2; tentatively, D is TRBD2 (5 bases). CDR3 length: 15 amino acids. Trimming cost V 0 bases and J 2 bases, with 8 bases left between them. Germline lookup yields CDR1 SGDLS and CDR2 YYNGEE. The CDR3 DNA is TGTGCCAGCAGCGTAGTGTCTAGCAACACCGGGGAGCTGTTTTTT. It yields the protein CASSVVSSNTGELFF. The full variable domain, with the rest looked up from reference TRBV9 and TRBJ2-2, is DSGVTQTPKHLITATGQRVTLRCSPRSGDLSVYWYQQSLDQGLQFLIQYYNGEERAKGNILERFSAQQFPDLHSELNLSSLELGDSALYFCASSVVSSNTGELFFGEGSRLTVL.

The chain links TRBV18 to TRBJ1-1; D ambiguous. Germline CDR1 is KGHSH and CDR2 is LQKENI. This CDR3 contains 15 residues. Trimming shortened V by 0 bases and J by 10 bases, and 18 bases separated the two germline ends. In nucleotides, the CDR3 is TGTGCCAGCTCACCACCCTCTACTCATGTCGACCGAGCTTTCTTT. Amino acid sequence: CASSPPSTHVDRAFF.

The rearrangement uses TRBV30 and TRBJ2-7; D is ambiguous. From germline, CDR1 is GTSNPN and CDR2 SVGIG (reference sequence). The V end was cut by 2 bases, the J end by 2 bases, with 7 bases between. The CDR3 extends over 12 amino acids. The DNA for the CDR3 is TGTGCCTGGAGTATATCGGCCTACGAGCAGTACTTC. The encoded protein is CAWSISAYEQYF.

The chain combines TRBV24-1 with TRBJ2-7; the D call may be TRBD1 or TRBD2 (5 bases each). The V end was cut by 4 bases, the J end by 3 bases, with 15 bases between. CDR3 length equals 15 residues. Germline CDR1 reads KGHDR; CDR2 reads SFDVKD. CDR3 sequence (DNA): TGTGCCACCAGTGAACGAAGGGGAGCGGTCTACGAGCAGTACTTC. Protein: CATSERRGAVYEQYF.

V usage is TRBV5-1 and J usage is TRBJ2-3; the D is unclear. The CDR3 consists of 15 residues. Trimming removed 0 bases from V and 2 bases from J, with 10 bases in between. In germline, CDR1 is SGHRS, CDR2 YFSETQ. The CDR3 loop reads CASSLGVWDTDTQYF. For the CDR3, the DNA is TGCGCCAGCAGCTTGGGTGTATGGGACACAGATACGCAGTATTTT.